The clone carrying this TCR beta chain was recorded only once. Additional DNA sequences in this sample encode the identical CDR3. The source of the sample is a study of blood T cell repertoires in COVID-19. With 5 bases removed from V and 2 bases from J, the gap between germline ends came to 3 bases. The germline gives CDR1 MNHEY, CDR2 SVGAGI. The CDR3 is 11 residues long. Profiled with immunoSEQ multiplex PCR; TCRdb holds only in-frame clones, not every one. The repertoire consists of 350,000 to 450,000 clones, with roughly 86% occurring once and the leading ten covering about 3%. This clonotype was sampled from a human donor in a cohort sampled during active COVID-19. The sample consisted of peripheral blood. V gene TRBV6-5 combines with J gene TRBJ2-5; D not resolved. In DNA form, the CDR3 reads TGTGCCAGCAGTCGGCAAGAGACCCAGTACTTC. Amino acids: CASSRQETQYF.